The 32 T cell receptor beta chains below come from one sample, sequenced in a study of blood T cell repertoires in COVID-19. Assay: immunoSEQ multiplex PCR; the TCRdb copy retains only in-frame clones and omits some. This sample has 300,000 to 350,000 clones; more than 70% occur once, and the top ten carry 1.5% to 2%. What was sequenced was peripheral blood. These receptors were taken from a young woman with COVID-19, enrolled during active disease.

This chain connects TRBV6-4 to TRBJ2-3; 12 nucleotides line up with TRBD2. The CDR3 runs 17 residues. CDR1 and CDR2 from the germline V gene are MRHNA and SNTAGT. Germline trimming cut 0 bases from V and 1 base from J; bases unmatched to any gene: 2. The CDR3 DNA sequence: TGTGCCAGCAGTGACTCGACTAGCGGGGGAGGCACAGATACGCAGTATTTT. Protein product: CASSDSTSGGGTDTQYF.

The CDR3, as DNA: TGTGCCAGCAGCCCCACGGGGGGAAACATTCAGTACTTC. Translation: CASSPTGGNIQYF. The V call is TRBV7-3, the J call TRBJ2-4, with 7 positions matching TRBD2. The length of the CDR3 is 13 residues. Per germline, CDR1 SGHTA and CDR2 FQGTGA. The V segment lost 5 bases and the J segment 6 bases; nucleotides outside the gene matches: 4.

For the CDR3, the DNA is TGTGCCAGTAGTGGCCCTAGCCTAGCCTCTCCACATGATACGCAGTATTTT. It is translated as CASSGPSLASPHDTQYF. This chain links TRBV19 with TRBJ2-3, with D tentatively TRBD2 (5 bases). CDR1 is LNHDA, CDR2 SQIVND, per germline (reference sequence). V lost 5 bases, J lost 6 bases, and 24 bases lay in between. CDR3 length: 17 amino acids.

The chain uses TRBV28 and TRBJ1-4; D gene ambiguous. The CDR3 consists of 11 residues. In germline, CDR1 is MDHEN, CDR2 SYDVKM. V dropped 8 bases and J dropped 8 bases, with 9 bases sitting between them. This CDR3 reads CASGLREKLFF. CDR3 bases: TGTGCCAGCGGCCTGAGGGAAAAACTGTTTTTT.

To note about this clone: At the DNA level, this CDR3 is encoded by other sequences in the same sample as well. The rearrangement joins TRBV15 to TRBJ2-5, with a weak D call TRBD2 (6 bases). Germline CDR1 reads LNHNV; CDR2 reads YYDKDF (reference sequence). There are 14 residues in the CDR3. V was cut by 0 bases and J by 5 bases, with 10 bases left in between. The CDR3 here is CATSREGGGETQYF. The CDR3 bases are TGTGCCACCAGCAGAGAAGGTGGAGGGGAGACCCAGTACTTC.

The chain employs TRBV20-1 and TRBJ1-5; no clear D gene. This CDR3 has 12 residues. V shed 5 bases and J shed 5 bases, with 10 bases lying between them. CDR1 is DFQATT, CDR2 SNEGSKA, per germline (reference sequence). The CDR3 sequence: CSAGGRDQPQHF. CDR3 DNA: TGCAGTGCTGGTGGACGGGATCAGCCCCAGCATTTT.

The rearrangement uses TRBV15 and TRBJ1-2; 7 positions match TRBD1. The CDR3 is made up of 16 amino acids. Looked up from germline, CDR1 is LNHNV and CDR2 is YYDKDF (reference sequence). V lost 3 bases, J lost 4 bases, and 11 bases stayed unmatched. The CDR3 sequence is CATSSRREGTAYGYTF. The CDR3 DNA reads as TGTGCCACCAGCAGCCGGCGGGAGGGGACAGCCTATGGCTACACCTTC.

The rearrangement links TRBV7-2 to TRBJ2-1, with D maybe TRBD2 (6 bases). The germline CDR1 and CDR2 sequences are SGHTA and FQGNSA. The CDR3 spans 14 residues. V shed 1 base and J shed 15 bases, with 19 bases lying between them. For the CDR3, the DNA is TGTGCCAGCAGCTTAGGGCCTCAGGAACGGGGGAGGTTCTTC. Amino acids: CASSLGPQERGRFF.

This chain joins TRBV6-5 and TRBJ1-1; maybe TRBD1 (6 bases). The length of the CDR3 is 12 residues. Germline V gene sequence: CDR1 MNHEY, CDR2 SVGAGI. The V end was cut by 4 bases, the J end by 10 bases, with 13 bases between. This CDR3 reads CASSSGGRVAFF. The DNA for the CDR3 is TGTGCCAGCAGTTCGGGGGGGCGCGTAGCTTTCTTT.

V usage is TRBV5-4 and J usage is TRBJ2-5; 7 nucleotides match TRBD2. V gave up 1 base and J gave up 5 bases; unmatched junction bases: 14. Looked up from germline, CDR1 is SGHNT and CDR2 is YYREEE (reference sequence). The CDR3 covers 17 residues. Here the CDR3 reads CASSLHYSGRKGETQYF. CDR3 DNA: TGTGCCAGCAGCTTGCATTATAGCGGGCGAAAGGGGGAGACCCAGTACTTC.

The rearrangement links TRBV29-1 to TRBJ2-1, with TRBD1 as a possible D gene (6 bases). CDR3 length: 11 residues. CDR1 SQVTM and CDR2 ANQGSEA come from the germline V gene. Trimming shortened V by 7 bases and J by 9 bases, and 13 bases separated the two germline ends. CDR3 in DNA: TGCAGCGCACCATGGGGGCTTGAGCAGTTCTTC. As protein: CSAPWGLEQFF.

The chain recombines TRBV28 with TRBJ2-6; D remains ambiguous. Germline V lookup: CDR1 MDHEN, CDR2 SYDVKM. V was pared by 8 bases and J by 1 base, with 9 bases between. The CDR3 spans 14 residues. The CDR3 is CASGYLSGANVLTF. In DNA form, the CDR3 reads TGTGCCAGCGGTTATTTATCTGGGGCCAACGTCCTGACTTTC.

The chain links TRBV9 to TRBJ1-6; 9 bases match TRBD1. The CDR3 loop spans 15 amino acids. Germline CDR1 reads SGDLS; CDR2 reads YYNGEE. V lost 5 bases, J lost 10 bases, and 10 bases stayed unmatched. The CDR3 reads CASRGGQGGRSPLHF. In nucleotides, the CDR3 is TGTGCCAGCAGAGGGGGACAGGGCGGTCGGTCACCCCTCCACTTT.

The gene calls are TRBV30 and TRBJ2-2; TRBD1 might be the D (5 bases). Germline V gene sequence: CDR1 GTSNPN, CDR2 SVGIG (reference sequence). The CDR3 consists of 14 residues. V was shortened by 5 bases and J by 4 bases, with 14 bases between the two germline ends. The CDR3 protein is CAWEAWGPTGELFF. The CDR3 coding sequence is TGTGCCTGGGAAGCGTGGGGCCCCACCGGGGAGCTGTTTTTT.

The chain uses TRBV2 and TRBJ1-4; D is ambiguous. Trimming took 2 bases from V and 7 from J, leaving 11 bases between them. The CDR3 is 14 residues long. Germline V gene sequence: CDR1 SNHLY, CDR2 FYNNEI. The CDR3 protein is CASSEPPRGEKLFF. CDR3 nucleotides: TGTGCCAGCAGTGAACCCCCTAGAGGTGAAAAACTGTTTTTT.

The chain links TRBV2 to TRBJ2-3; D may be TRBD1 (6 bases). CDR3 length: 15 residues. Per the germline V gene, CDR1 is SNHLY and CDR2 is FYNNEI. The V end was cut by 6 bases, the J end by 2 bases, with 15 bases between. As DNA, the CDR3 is TGTGCCAGCAGGAAACAGGGTATCGACACAGATACGCAGTATTTT. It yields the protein CASRKQGIDTDTQYF.

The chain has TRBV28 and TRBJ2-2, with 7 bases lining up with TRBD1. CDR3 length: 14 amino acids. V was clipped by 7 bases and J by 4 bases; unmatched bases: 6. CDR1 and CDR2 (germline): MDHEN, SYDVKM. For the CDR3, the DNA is TGTGCCAGCACAACGACAGGGTCCACCGGGGAGCTGTTTTTT. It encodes CASTTTGSTGELFF.

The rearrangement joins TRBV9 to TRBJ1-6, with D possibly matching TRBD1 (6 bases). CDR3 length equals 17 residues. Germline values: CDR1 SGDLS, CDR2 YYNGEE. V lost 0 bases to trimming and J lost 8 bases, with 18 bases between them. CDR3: CASSVDSWGGRDSPLHF. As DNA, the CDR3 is TGTGCCAGCAGCGTAGATAGTTGGGGGGGCCGAGATTCACCCCTCCACTTT.

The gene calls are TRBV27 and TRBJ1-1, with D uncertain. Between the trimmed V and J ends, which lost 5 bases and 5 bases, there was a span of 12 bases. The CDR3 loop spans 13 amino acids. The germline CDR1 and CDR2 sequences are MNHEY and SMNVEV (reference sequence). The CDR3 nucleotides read TGTGCCAGCAGTAGAAGTAGGAGGACTGAAGCTTTCTTT. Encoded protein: CASSRSRRTEAFF.

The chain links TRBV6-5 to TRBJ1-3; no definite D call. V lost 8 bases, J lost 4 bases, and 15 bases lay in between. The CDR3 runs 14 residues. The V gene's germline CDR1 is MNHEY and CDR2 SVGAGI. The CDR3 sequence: CASAPAGRGNTIYF. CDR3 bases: TGTGCCAGCGCCCCCGCTGGCCGCGGAAACACCATATATTTT.

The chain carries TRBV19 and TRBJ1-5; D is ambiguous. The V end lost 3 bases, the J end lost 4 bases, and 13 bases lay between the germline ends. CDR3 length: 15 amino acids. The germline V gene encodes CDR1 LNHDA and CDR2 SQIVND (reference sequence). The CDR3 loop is CASSIGPGDNQPQHF. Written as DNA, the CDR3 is TGTGCCAGTAGTATCGGTCCAGGTGATAATCAGCCCCAGCATTTT.

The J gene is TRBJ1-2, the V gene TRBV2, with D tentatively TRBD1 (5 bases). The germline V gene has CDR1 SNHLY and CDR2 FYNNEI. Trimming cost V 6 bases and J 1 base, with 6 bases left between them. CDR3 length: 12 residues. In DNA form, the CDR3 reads TGTGCCAGCAGGCAGGGTAACTATGGCTACACCTTC. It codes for CASRQGNYGYTF. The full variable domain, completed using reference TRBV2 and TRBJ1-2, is EPEVTQTPSHQVTQMGQEVILRCVPISNHLYFYWYRQILGQKVEFLVSFYNNEISEKSEIFDDQFSVERPDGSNFTLKIRSTKLEDSAMYFCASRQGNYGYTFGSGTRLTVV.

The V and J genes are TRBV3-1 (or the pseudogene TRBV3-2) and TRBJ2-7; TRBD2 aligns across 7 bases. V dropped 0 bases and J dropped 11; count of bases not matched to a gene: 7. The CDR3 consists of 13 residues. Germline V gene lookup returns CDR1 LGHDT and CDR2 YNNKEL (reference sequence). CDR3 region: CASSQESRGVKYF. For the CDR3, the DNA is TGTGCCAGCAGCCAAGAATCCCGGGGGGTGAAGTACTTC.

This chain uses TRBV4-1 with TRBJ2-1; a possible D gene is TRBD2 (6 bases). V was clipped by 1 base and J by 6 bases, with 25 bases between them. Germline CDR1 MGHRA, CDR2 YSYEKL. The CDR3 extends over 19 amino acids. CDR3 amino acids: CASSQVPPPAGGRSNEQFF. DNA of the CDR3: TGCGCCAGCAGCCAAGTACCACCCCCCGCTGGGGGGAGGAGCAATGAGCAGTTCTTC.

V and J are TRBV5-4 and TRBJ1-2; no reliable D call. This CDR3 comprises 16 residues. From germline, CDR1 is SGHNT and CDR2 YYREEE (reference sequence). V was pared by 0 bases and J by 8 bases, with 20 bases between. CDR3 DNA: TGTGCCAGCAGCTTGGGCCTTGGAGAGGGCTCCTCGGGCTACACCTTC. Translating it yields CASSLGLGEGSSGYTF. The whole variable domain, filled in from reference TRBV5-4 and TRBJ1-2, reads ETGVTQSPTHLIKTRGQQVTLRCSSQSGHNTVSWYQQALGQGPQFIFQYYREEENGRGNFPPRFSGLQFPNYSSELNVNALELDDSALYLCASSLGLGEGSSGYTFGSGTRLTVV.

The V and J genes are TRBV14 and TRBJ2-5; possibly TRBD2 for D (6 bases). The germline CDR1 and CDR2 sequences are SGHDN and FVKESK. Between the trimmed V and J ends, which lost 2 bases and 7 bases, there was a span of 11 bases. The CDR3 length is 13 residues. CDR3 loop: CASSQRLDGTQYF. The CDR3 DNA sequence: TGTGCCAGCAGCCAACGACTAGACGGGACCCAGTACTTC.

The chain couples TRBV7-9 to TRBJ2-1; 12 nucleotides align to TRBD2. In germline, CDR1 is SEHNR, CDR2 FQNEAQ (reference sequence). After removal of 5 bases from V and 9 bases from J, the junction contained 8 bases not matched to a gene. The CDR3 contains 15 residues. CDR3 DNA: TGTGCCAGCAGCCGGACTAGCGGGGACCCCACTGAGCAGTTCTTC. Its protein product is CASSRTSGDPTEQFF.

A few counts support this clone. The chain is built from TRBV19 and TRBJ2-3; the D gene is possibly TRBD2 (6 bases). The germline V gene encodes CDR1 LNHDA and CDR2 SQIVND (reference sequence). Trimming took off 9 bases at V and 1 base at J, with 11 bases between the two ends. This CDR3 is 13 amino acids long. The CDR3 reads CASGQRGTDTQYF. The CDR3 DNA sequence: TGTGCCAGCGGGCAGCGGGGCACAGATACGCAGTATTTT.

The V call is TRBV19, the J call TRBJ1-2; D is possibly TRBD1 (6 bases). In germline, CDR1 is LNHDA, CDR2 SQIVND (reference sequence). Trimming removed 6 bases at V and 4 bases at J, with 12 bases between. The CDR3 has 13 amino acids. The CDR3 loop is CASRNRALYGYTF. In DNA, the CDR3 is TGTGCCAGTAGGAACAGGGCTCTCTATGGCTACACCTTC.

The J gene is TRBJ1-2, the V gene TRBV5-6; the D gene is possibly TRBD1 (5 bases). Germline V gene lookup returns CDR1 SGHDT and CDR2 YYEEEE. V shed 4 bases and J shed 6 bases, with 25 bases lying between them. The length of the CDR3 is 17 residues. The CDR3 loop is CASSEGPTFAGMDGYTF. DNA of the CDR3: TGTGCCAGCAGCGAGGGACCGACTTTCGCGGGGATGGATGGCTACACCTTC.

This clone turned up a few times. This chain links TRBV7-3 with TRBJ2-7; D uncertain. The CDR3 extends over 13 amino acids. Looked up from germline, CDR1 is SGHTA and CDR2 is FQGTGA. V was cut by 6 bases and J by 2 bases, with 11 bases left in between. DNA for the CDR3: TGTGCCAGCAGTACTGGCGGCCCCTACGAGCAGTACTTC. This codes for CASSTGGPYEQYF.

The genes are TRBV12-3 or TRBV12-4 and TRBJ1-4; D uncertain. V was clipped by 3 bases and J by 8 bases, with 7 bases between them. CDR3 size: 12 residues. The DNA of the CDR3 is TGTGCCAGCAGTTTTGCGGGAGAAAAACTGTTTTTT. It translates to CASSFAGEKLFF.